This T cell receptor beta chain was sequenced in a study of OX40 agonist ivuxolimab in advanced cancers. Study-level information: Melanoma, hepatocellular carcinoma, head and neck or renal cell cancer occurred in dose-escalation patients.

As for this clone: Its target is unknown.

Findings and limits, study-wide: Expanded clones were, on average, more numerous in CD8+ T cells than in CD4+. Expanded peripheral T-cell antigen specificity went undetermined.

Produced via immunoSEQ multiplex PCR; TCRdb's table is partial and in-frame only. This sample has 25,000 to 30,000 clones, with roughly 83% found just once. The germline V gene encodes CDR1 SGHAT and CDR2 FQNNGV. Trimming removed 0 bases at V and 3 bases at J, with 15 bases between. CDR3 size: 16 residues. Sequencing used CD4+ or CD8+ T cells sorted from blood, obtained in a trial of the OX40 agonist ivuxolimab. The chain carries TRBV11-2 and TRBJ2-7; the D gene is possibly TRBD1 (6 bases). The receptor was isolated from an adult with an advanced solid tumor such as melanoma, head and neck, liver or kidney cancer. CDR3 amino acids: CASSLDLPGDIYEQYF. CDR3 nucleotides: TGTGCCAGCAGCTTAGATTTGCCAGGGGATATCTACGAGCAGTACTTC.